Presented here are 22 T cell receptor beta chains from one specimen sequenced in a study of Graves' ophthalmopathy and Graves' hyperthyroidism. CDR3 regions of TCR beta were amplified from RNA transcripts. HTBI primers were used in a first-round RT-PCR, which preceded a second-round multiplex PCR. TCRdb reprocessed the multiplex PCR reads via MiXCR and lists one record per CDR3 protein. The sample consists of around 340,000 distinct CDR3 sequences, under 20% of them appearing once. Sequenced sample: peripheral blood. Receptor source: an adult man with Graves' ophthalmopathy.

The rearrangement links TRBV20-1 to TRBJ2-5; TRBD2 is a possible D gene (6 bases). The germline V gene encodes CDR1 DFQATT and CDR2 SNEGSKA (reference sequence). Trimming took off 3 bases at V and 1 base at J, with 15 bases between the two ends. The length of the CDR3 is 15 residues. The CDR3: CSASRRGPFQETQYF. In DNA form, the CDR3 reads TGCAGTGCTAGCAGGCGGGGACCGTTCCAAGAGACCCAGTACTTC.

With regard to this clonotype: This sequence may be a read error, since a much larger clone differs from it by one base. DNA of the CDR3: TGTGTCAGCAGCTACATGACAGGGGCGACCGGGGAGCTGTTTTTT. Protein: CVSSYMTGATGELFF. The rearrangement joins TRBV4-2 to TRBJ2-2; 8 nucleotides agree with TRBD1. Germline CDR1 and CDR2: LGHNA and YNFKEQ. This CDR3 has 15 amino acids.

This clonotype was counted ten times or more. The chain links TRBV7-2 to TRBJ2-2; no clear D. V dropped 5 bases and J dropped 7 bases, with 8 bases sitting between them. In germline, CDR1 is SGHTA, CDR2 FQGNSA. The CDR3 sequence is 12 residues long. CDR3 region: CASSPQLGELFF. CDR3 sequence (DNA): TGTGCCAGCAGCCCCCAGCTCGGGGAGCTGTTTTTT.

This clonotype was recorded at least ten times. This sequence joins TRBV30 and TRBJ2-2, with D uncertain. This CDR3 has 14 residues. Germline V gives CDR1 GTSNPN, CDR2 SVGIG (reference sequence). V was shortened by 5 bases and J by 1 base, with 11 bases between the two germline ends. The CDR3 region has the DNA TGTGCCTGGGTGCGACACATGAACACCGGGGAGCTGTTTTTT. This gives the protein CAWVRHMNTGELFF.

This clonotype has at least ten counts. The chain combines TRBV18 with TRBJ1-3; D is undetermined. Germline lookup yields CDR1 KGHSH and CDR2 LQKENI. Trimming took 3 bases from V and 4 from J, leaving 16 bases between them. The CDR3 spans 16 residues. The CDR3 reads CASSPEGRSQGNTIYF. The DNA for the CDR3 is TGTGCCAGCTCACCCGAAGGACGTTCTCAGGGAAACACCATATATTTT.

Only a few counts were recorded for this clonotype. A read error may explain this, as a much larger clone is one base away. This chain connects TRBV5-1 to TRBJ2-5; D is ambiguous. CDR3 length: 14 residues. CDR1 and CDR2 (germline): SGHRS, YFSETQ. V lost 4 bases to trimming and J lost 2 bases, with 12 bases between them. CDR3 loop: CASSVVRQQETQYF. The CDR3 nucleotides are TGCGCCAGCAGCGTCGTACGGCAGCAAGAGACCCAGTACTTC. The full variable domain, rest sourced from reference TRBV5-1 and TRBJ2-5, is KAGVTQTPRYLIKTRGQQVTLSCSPISGHRSVSWYQQTPGQGLQFLFEYFSETQRNKGNFPGRFSGRQFSNSRSEMNVSTLELGDSALYLCASSVVRQQETQYFGPGTRLLVL.

This clonotype was counted many times. V is TRBV30 and J is TRBJ2-7, with D perhaps matching TRBD1 or TRBD2 (5 bases each). The CDR3 totals 15 residues. Germline loops: CDR1 GTSNPN, CDR2 SVGIG (reference sequence). V was cut by 0 bases and J by 4 bases, with 16 bases left in between. The CDR3 sequence is CAWSVAVLGEYEQYF. Here the CDR3 DNA reads TGTGCCTGGAGTGTAGCGGTTCTGGGGGAGTACGAGCAGTACTTC.

This clonotype showed up many times. The chain has TRBV10-3 and TRBJ2-7; TRBD1 matches at 8 bases. The CDR3 is made up of 14 amino acids. V lost 6 bases, J lost 2 bases, and 6 bases stayed unmatched. The germline gives CDR1 ENHRY, CDR2 SYGVKD. CDR3 in amino acids: CAISPLQGAYEQYF. DNA for the CDR3: TGTGCCATCAGCCCGCTACAGGGGGCCTACGAGCAGTACTTC.

This clonotype was seen at least ten times. The J gene is TRBJ1-1, the V gene TRBV15, with D tentatively TRBD1 (5 bases). CDR3 length: 15 residues. Trimming shortened V by 1 base and J by 4 bases, and 13 bases separated the two germline ends. Germline V gene data show CDR1 as LNHNV and CDR2 as YYDKDF (reference sequence). DNA for the CDR3: TGTGCCACCAGCAGAGGCGGGATGGGGCCCACTGAAGCTTTCTTT. This codes for CATSRGGMGPTEAFF.

This clonotype was recorded only once. V and J are TRBV30 and TRBJ2-7, with 7 positions matching TRBD2. J gave up 0 bases and V 4 bases, and 3 bases lay outside the gene matches. Germline V gene sequence: CDR1 GTSNPN, CDR2 SVGIG (reference sequence). This CDR3 is 13 amino acids long. CDR3 in amino acids: CAWNGGSSYEQYF. The CDR3 DNA is TGTGCCTGGAATGGCGGGAGCTCCTACGAGCAGTACTTC.

The sample holds many counts of this clonotype. The chain combines TRBV12-3 or TRBV12-4 with TRBJ2-2; D is perhaps TRBD1 (5 bases). V shed 8 bases and J shed 0 bases, with 25 bases lying between them. The CDR3 runs 19 residues. CDR3 amino acids: CASCWSRVLRRSNTGELFF. Written as DNA, the CDR3 is TGTGCCAGCTGTTGGTCCAGGGTCCTTCGAAGATCGAACACCGGGGAGCTGTTTTTT.

This clonotype has ten or more counts. The chain employs TRBV4-2 and TRBJ2-7, with 9 bases identical to TRBD1. V trimming: 5 bases; J trimming: 4 bases; junction bases outside the gene matches: 6. Germline values: CDR1 LGHNA, CDR2 YNFKEQ. The length of the CDR3 is 14 residues. CDR3 nucleotide sequence: TGTGCCAGCAGCACCCGACAGGGGGGGTACGAGCAGTACTTC. Translating gives CASSTRQGGYEQYF.

This clonotype was seen many times. This sequence joins TRBV28 and TRBJ2-2; TRBD2 matches 7 bases. V lost 6 bases to trimming and J lost 2 bases; unmatched junction nucleotides: 9. CDR3 length equals 16 residues. From germline, CDR1 is MDHEN and CDR2 SYDVKM. CDR3 in amino acids: CASRRLAGVNTGELFF. For the CDR3, the DNA is TGTGCCAGCAGACGACTGGCGGGAGTTAACACCGGGGAGCTGTTTTTT.

This clonotype was counted many times. J is TRBJ1-2 and V is TRBV18, with D uncertain. V dropped 3 bases and J dropped 0 bases, with 8 bases sitting between them. Germline CDR1 and CDR2: KGHSH and LQKENI. The CDR3 is 14 residues long. CDR3 region: CASSPGSTNYGYTF. CDR3 nucleotides: TGTGCCAGCTCACCCGGGTCGACTAACTATGGCTACACCTTC.

The chain couples TRBV12-3 or TRBV12-4 to TRBJ2-4, with 7 nucleotides matching TRBD2. After removal of 6 bases from V and 11 bases from J, the junction contained 13 bases not matched to a gene. The CDR3 runs 14 residues. The CDR3 loop reads CASSHGGVARVQYF. For the CDR3, the DNA is TGTGCCAGCAGCCATGGGGGGGTAGCGCGGGTTCAGTACTTC.

This chain joins TRBV5-1 and TRBJ1-6; D is undetermined. Germline CDR1 SGHRS, CDR2 YFSETQ. Trimming removed 0 bases at V and 9 bases at J, with 16 bases between. The CDR3 sequence is 16 residues long. The chain's CDR3 is CASSLAGIGFGSPLHF. The CDR3 DNA reads as TGCGCCAGCAGCTTGGCAGGAATTGGTTTCGGTTCACCCCTCCACTTT.

This clonotype occurred many times. The rearrangement links TRBV27 to TRBJ2-7; D is perhaps TRBD2 (6 bases). V was clipped by 0 bases and J by 3 bases, with 9 bases between them. CDR1 is MNHEY, CDR2 SMNVEV, per germline (reference sequence). The CDR3 is made up of 14 amino acids. The CDR3 sequence is CASSLSRAGYEQYF. The CDR3 DNA reads as TGTGCCAGCAGTTTATCTCGAGCGGGCTACGAGCAGTACTTC.

This clonotype has a count of ten or more. The rearrangement uses TRBV12-3 or TRBV12-4 and TRBJ1-5, with D unresolved. V was cut by 5 bases and J by 5 bases, with 10 bases left in between. This CDR3 is built from 13 residues. The CDR3 DNA follows: TGTGCCAGCAGTGTTGCAGAGGATCAGCCCCAGCATTTT. This translates into CASSVAEDQPQHF.

The rearrangement links TRBV4-3 to TRBJ1-2, with no clear D. Trimming stripped 4 bases from V and 8 bases from J, with 14 bases between. The germline CDR1 and CDR2 sequences are LGHNA and YSLEER. This CDR3 is 13 amino acids long. This CDR3 reads CASSLLGMTGYTF. The CDR3 DNA reads TGCGCCAGCAGCCTACTAGGGATGACGGGCTACACCTTC.

This clonotype appeared many times. This rearrangement joins TRBV27 to TRBJ1-1; possible D gene TRBD1, 5 bases. CDR3 size: 18 residues. The V gene's germline CDR1 is MNHEY and CDR2 SMNVEV (reference sequence). V lost 5 bases and J lost 0, with 22 bases in between. The CDR3 loop reads CASSPKIQGSPLNTEAFF. As DNA, the CDR3 is TGTGCCAGCAGTCCCAAAATTCAGGGTTCCCCCCTGAACACTGAAGCTTTCTTT.

This clonotype occurred many times. The chain uses TRBV18 and TRBJ2-5; 7 nucleotides line up with TRBD2. V lost 6 bases, J lost 0 bases, and 7 bases stayed unmatched. The CDR3 length is 15 residues. From germline, CDR1 is KGHSH and CDR2 LQKENI. The CDR3 region has the DNA TGTGCCAGCTCGCTGTGGACTAGTTACCAAGAGACCCAGTACTTC. Translating gives CASSLWTSYQETQYF.

This clonotype was recorded many times. The gene calls are TRBV20-1 and TRBJ1-5; D not certain. Trimming cost V 1 base and J 1 base, with 5 bases left between them. Germline CDR1 DFQATT, CDR2 SNEGSKA (reference sequence). CDR3 length: 13 amino acids. The CDR3 reads CSARGRSNQPQHF. Here the CDR3 DNA reads TGCAGTGCTAGAGGAAGAAGCAATCAGCCCCAGCATTTT.